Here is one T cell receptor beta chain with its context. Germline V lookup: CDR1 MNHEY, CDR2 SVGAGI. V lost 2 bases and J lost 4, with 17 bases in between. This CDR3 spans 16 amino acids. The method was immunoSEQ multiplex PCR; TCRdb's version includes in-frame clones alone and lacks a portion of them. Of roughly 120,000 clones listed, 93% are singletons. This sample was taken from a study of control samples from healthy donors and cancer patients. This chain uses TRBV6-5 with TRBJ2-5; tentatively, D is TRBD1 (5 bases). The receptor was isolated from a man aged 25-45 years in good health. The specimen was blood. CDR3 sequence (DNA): TGTGCCAGCAGTTACAGAGGCAGGGATTCGCGAGAGACCCAGTACTTC. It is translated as CASSYRGRDSRETQYF.